Listed below are T cell receptor beta chains from one sample, sequenced in a study of T cell repertoires in cytomegalovirus infection. No antigen has been identified for these receptors. TCRdb reprocessed the reads via MiXCR and lists one record per CDR3 protein. The table has fewer than 950,000 distinct CDR3 sequences, approximately 32% seen once. The source was cultured CD8+ T cells from PBMCs, collected from culture after CMV antigen stimulation. These receptors came from a human donor in good health (CMV status not recorded). Some clones in this sample may be carry-over from other donors' samples. The CDR3 runs from the conserved cysteine through the conserved F or W. Fields, in order: D gene, J gene, V gene, clone size, CDR3 DNA, CDR3 protein. D genes are given only for firm matches. Rows may omit the clone size; those that give it use once, few, many or a size class.

d_gene: .; j_gene: TRBJ2-3; v_gene: TRBV27; abundance: few; CDR3nt: TGTGCCAGCCTTTCAAAAGGCAGGGCTTTAGATACGCAGTATTTT; CDR3aa: CASLSKGRALDTQYF
d_gene: .; j_gene: TRBJ1-5; v_gene: TRBV7-9; abundance: many; CDR3nt: TGTGCCAGCAGCTCACAGGGAAGCAATCAGCCCCAGCATTTT; CDR3aa: CASSSQGSNQPQHF
d_gene: .; j_gene: TRBJ2-3; v_gene: TRBV6-6; abundance: few; CDR3nt: TGTGCCAGCAGAGGTGTACAGCGCAGCACAGATACGCAGTATTTT; CDR3aa: CASRGVQRSTDTQYF
d_gene: .; j_gene: TRBJ1-5; v_gene: TRBV3-1; abundance: few; CDR3nt: TGTGCCAGCAGCCAAGATCCCGTTAGCAATCAGCCCCAGCATTTT; CDR3aa: CASSQDPVSNQPQHF
d_gene: .; j_gene: TRBJ2-1; v_gene: TRBV9; abundance: .; CDR3nt: TGTGCCAGCAGCGTAGGGGTTTCCTCCTACAATGAGCAGTTCTTC; CDR3aa: CASSVGVSSYNEQFF
d_gene: .; j_gene: TRBJ1-1; v_gene: TRBV19; abundance: .; CDR3nt: TGTGCCAGTAGTATCCCTAGGACACGGATGAACACTGAAGCTTTCTTT; CDR3aa: CASSIPRTRMNTEAFF
d_gene: .; j_gene: TRBJ1-2; v_gene: TRBV25-1; abundance: .; CDR3nt: TGTGCCAGCAGTGGAGGAGTCAGGTACTATGGCTACACCTTC; CDR3aa: CASSGGVRYYGYTF
d_gene: .; j_gene: TRBJ1-5; v_gene: TRBV5-6; abundance: .; CDR3nt: TGTGCCAGCAGCTCTACGGAGCAGGGAACGGGTCAGCCCCAGCATTTT; CDR3aa: CASSSTEQGTGQPQHF
d_gene: TRBD1; j_gene: TRBJ2-7; v_gene: TRBV27; abundance: .; CDR3nt: TGTGCCAGCAGTTTAGGGGCAGGGGGCCCCTACGAGCAGTACTTC; CDR3aa: CASSLGAGGPYEQYF
d_gene: .; j_gene: TRBJ1-4; v_gene: TRBV7-9; abundance: few; CDR3nt: TGTGCCAGCAGGAGGGGGGGCCCTGCAACTAATGAAAAACTGTTTTTT; CDR3aa: CASRRGGPATNEKLFF
d_gene: .; j_gene: TRBJ1-1; v_gene: TRBV20-1; abundance: .; CDR3nt: TGCAGTGCTAGAGAACCCTGGGACACTGAAGCTTTCTTT; CDR3aa: CSAREPWDTEAFF
d_gene: .; j_gene: TRBJ2-1; v_gene: TRBV2; abundance: .; CDR3nt: TGTGCCAGCAGTGAGGGGACTGACAATGAGCAGTTCTTC; CDR3aa: CASSEGTDNEQFF
d_gene: TRBD2; j_gene: TRBJ2-1; v_gene: TRBV10-3; abundance: many; CDR3nt: TGTGCCATCAGTGAAACCACTAGCGGGGGAGTCAATGAGCAGTTCTTC; CDR3aa: CAISETTSGGVNEQFF
d_gene: .; j_gene: TRBJ1-5; v_gene: TRBV20-1; abundance: .; CDR3nt: TGCAGTGCTAGAGGGGGGGCTGGCAATCAGCCCCAGCATTTT; CDR3aa: CSARGGAGNQPQHF
d_gene: .; j_gene: TRBJ2-7; v_gene: TRBV12-5; abundance: few; CDR3nt: TGTGCTAGTGGTTTGGTAAGGGGGTACCTTAATGAGCAGTACTTC; CDR3aa: CASGLVRGYLNEQYF
d_gene: TRBD2; j_gene: TRBJ2-1; v_gene: TRBV7-3; abundance: .; CDR3nt: TGTGCCAGCAGCCCCTTCGAGCTAGCGGGTAATGAGCAGTTCTTC; CDR3aa: CASSPFELAGNEQFF
d_gene: TRBD1; j_gene: TRBJ1-4; v_gene: TRBV7-9; abundance: .; CDR3nt: TGTGCCAGCAGCTCGACAGGGGCGGAGGAAAAACTGTTTTTT; CDR3aa: CASSSTGAEEKLFF
d_gene: TRBD1; j_gene: TRBJ1-1; v_gene: TRBV7-9; abundance: many; CDR3nt: TGTGCCAGCAGCCCCCATGGACAGGGGGCTTTCTTT; CDR3aa: CASSPHGQGAFF
d_gene: .; j_gene: TRBJ2-3; v_gene: TRBV25-1; abundance: .; CDR3nt: TGTGCCAGCAGTGCACGCTGCGAGGGCACAGATACGCAGTATTTT; CDR3aa: CASSARCEGTDTQYF
d_gene: .; j_gene: TRBJ2-7; v_gene: TRBV19; abundance: .; CDR3nt: TGTGCCAGTAGTATAGGGCAGGCGGGCTACGAGCAGTACTTC; CDR3aa: CASSIGQAGYEQYF
d_gene: .; j_gene: TRBJ2-5; v_gene: TRBV12-3/TRBV12-4; abundance: few; CDR3nt: TGTGCCAGCAGGACACGGGGCCTTCAGGAGACCCAGTACTTC; CDR3aa: CASRTRGLQETQYF
d_gene: .; j_gene: TRBJ2-1; v_gene: TRBV29-1; abundance: .; CDR3nt: TGCAGCGTTGAACGGGGTAAGGGCTACAATGAGCAGTTCTTC; CDR3aa: CSVERGKGYNEQFF
d_gene: .; j_gene: TRBJ1-1; v_gene: TRBV13; abundance: .; CDR3nt: TGTGCCAGCAGCCCCCAGGGGCCCAGGTCTGAAGCTTTCTTT; CDR3aa: CASSPQGPRSEAFF
d_gene: TRBD2; j_gene: TRBJ2-7; v_gene: TRBV12-3/TRBV12-4; abundance: once; CDR3nt: TGTGCCAGCTGTCAACAGCGGGGGCGGAGGGAGCAGTACTTC; CDR3aa: CASCQQRGRREQYF
d_gene: TRBD1; j_gene: TRBJ2-6; v_gene: TRBV6-5; abundance: .; CDR3nt: TGTGCCAGCAGTTTGTCCCGGGACAGGGCTGGGGCCAACGTCCTGACTTTC; CDR3aa: CASSLSRDRAGANVLTF
d_gene: .; j_gene: TRBJ2-1; v_gene: TRBV5-1; abundance: .; CDR3nt: TGCGCCAGCAGCTGGGGGGAGGCGGGGAGCCACTACAATGAGCAGTTCTTC; CDR3aa: CASSWGEAGSHYNEQFF
d_gene: TRBD1; j_gene: TRBJ1-3; v_gene: TRBV7-9; abundance: few; CDR3nt: TGTGCCAGCAGCTTAGGGACAGGGGGAAACACCATATATTTT; CDR3aa: CASSLGTGGNTIYF
d_gene: .; j_gene: TRBJ2-4; v_gene: TRBV7-6; abundance: many; CDR3nt: TGTGCCAGCAGCTTAGCTGTTCGGGGCCGGGGCAAAAACATTCAGTACTTC; CDR3aa: CASSLAVRGRGKNIQYF
d_gene: .; j_gene: TRBJ1-2; v_gene: TRBV7-8; abundance: .; CDR3nt: TGTGCCAGCAGCTTAGCGAGACGGGACTATGGCTACACCTTC; CDR3aa: CASSLARRDYGYTF
d_gene: TRBD1; j_gene: TRBJ1-3; v_gene: TRBV7-9; abundance: .; CDR3nt: TGTGCCAGCAGCATACAGGGGGCGCGAGGAAACACCATATATTTT; CDR3aa: CASSIQGARGNTIYF
d_gene: .; j_gene: TRBJ1-1; v_gene: TRBV19; abundance: .; CDR3nt: TGTGCCAGTAGTCATGGACATGAAGCTTTCTTT; CDR3aa: CASSHGHEAFF
d_gene: TRBD1; j_gene: TRBJ2-4; v_gene: TRBV7-9; abundance: few; CDR3nt: TGTGCCAGCAGTTACGGGACAGGATTAAACATTCAGTACTTC; CDR3aa: CASSYGTGLNIQYF
d_gene: .; j_gene: TRBJ2-1; v_gene: TRBV7-3; abundance: few; CDR3nt: TGTGCCAGCAGCCTAGGGATTAGTTTGGAGGGTGAGCAGTTCTTC; CDR3aa: CASSLGISLEGEQFF
d_gene: .; j_gene: TRBJ2-1; v_gene: TRBV19; abundance: .; CDR3nt: TGTGCCAGTAGTATAGATCATTTGTCCACCTACAATGAGCAGTTCTTC; CDR3aa: CASSIDHLSTYNEQFF
d_gene: .; j_gene: TRBJ1-5; v_gene: TRBV27; abundance: many; CDR3nt: TGTGCCAGCAGTCCGTACAGTAGCAATCAGCCCCAGCATTTT; CDR3aa: CASSPYSSNQPQHF
d_gene: .; j_gene: TRBJ1-3; v_gene: TRBV29-1; abundance: .; CDR3nt: TGCAGCGCTACTCCCTCTGGAAACACCATATATTTT; CDR3aa: CSATPSGNTIYF
d_gene: TRBD2; j_gene: TRBJ2-3; v_gene: TRBV20-1; abundance: few; CDR3nt: TGCAGTGCCCGACATTGGGGGGGTGACGGGAGAGATACGCAGTATTTT; CDR3aa: CSARHWGGDGRDTQYF
d_gene: .; j_gene: TRBJ1-1; v_gene: TRBV4-2; abundance: .; CDR3nt: TGTGCCAGCAGCCAAGATCTCCTCGACACTGAAGCTTTCTTT; CDR3aa: CASSQDLLDTEAFF
d_gene: TRBD2; j_gene: TRBJ2-3; v_gene: TRBV19; abundance: .; CDR3nt: TGTGCCAGTAGTATCGTTGTGGGGGGGGTGGATACGCAGTATTTT; CDR3aa: CASSIVVGGVDTQYF
d_gene: .; j_gene: TRBJ1-2; v_gene: TRBV7-8; abundance: few; CDR3nt: TGTGCCAGCAGCTTTTTGGAGGACCCGAGGGGAGGCTACACCTTC; CDR3aa: CASSFLEDPRGGYTF
d_gene: TRBD1; j_gene: TRBJ1-5; v_gene: TRBV6-5; abundance: few; CDR3nt: TGTGCCAGCAGACCGACAGGGGATAGCAATCAGCCCCAGCATTTT; CDR3aa: CASRPTGDSNQPQHF